Listed below are T cell receptor beta chains from one sample, sequenced in a study of regulatory T cells in long-lasting Graves disease. TCRdb re-called the multiplex PCR reads with MiXCR, one entry per CDR3 protein. The repertoire holds 500,000 to 700,000 distinct CDR3 sequences, with 15% to 20% as singletons. This sample was also put to use in a study of T cells in Graves' hyperthyroidism and ophthalmopathy.

Specimen: peripheral blood mononuclear cells (PBMCs), collected at new diagnosis, from a patient treated with antithyroid drugs. These receptors were collected from a woman aged 30 to 39 with Graves disease. CDR3s include the opening cysteine and the closing phenylalanine or tryptophan. A D gene is named only where the DNA matches it firmly. Expanded clones get a size class; other rows say once, few or many, or leave the size out.

j_call v_call d_call clone_size cdr3_nt cdr3_aa
TRBJ2-2 TRBV7-3 . . TGTGCCAGCAGCCCTGGCCTTAGGAACACCGGGGAGCTGTTTTTT CASSPGLRNTGELFF
TRBJ2-5 TRBV3-1 . . TGTGCCAGCAGCCAAGGGTTTGTGGGGGCCAGAGATGGAGAGACCCAGTACTTC CASSQGFVGARDGETQYF
TRBJ2-1 TRBV24-1 TRBD2 many TGTGCCACCATGAGAGCGGGAGGGCCATTCAATGAGCAGTTCTTC CATMRAGGPFNEQFF
TRBJ2-3 TRBV13 TRBD2 . TGTGCCAGCAGCACCTCTATTAGCGGGGGCTCGGCGCAGTATTTT CASSTSISGGSAQYF
TRBJ1-2 TRBV18 TRBD1 few TGTGCCAGCTCACCTAGAGGACAGGGAGAGGGCTACACCTTC CASSPRGQGEGYTF
TRBJ2-7 TRBV27 TRBD2 few TGTGCCAGCAATCCTCTACCGGGGGGACTAGCGTTCGCCGAGCAGTACTTC CASNPLPGGLAFAEQYF
TRBJ2-4 TRBV18 . many TGTGCCAGCTCACCTCCGGGGTCGGACATTCAGTACTTC CASSPPGSDIQYF
TRBJ2-3 TRBV5-1 . few TGCGCCAGCAGCTTGACGGTTGGGGGGAATACGCAGTATTTT CASSLTVGGNTQYF
TRBJ1-2 TRBV3-1 TRBD1 few TGTGCCAGCAGCCAACACACGACAGGGGGCTTAGATGGCTACACCTTC CASSQHTTGGLDGYTF
TRBJ2-6 TRBV7-2 . . TGTGCCAGCAGCCGTCGAGGCGGGAAAAGCAGCTCTGGGGCCAACGTCCTGACTTTC CASSRRGGKSSSGANVLTF
TRBJ2-3 TRBV5-1 . many TGCGCCAGCAGCTGGGAATTGGGCACAGATACGCAGTATTTT CASSWELGTDTQYF
TRBJ2-3 TRBV24-1 . . TGTGCCACCAGCGTAGGGGAGGGGGTCACAGATACGCAGTATTTT CATSVGEGVTDTQYF
TRBJ2-1 TRBV3-1 TRBD2 . TGTGCCAGCAGCCAAGTATACCCCTCGGGAGCGGGAGTAGGAAATGAGCAGTTCTTC CASSQVYPSGAGVGNEQFF
TRBJ2-7 TRBV2 . many TGTGCCAGCAGTGAAAGTCGGGCCGAGCAGTACTTC CASSESRAEQYF
TRBJ2-1 TRBV4-1 . few TGCGCCAGCAGCCAGTCTCAGCTAGCGAGCTCCTACAATGAGCAGTTCTTC CASSQSQLASSYNEQFF
TRBJ1-5 TRBV6-1 . many TGTGCCAGCAGTGAGGGCACTATCTCCTTCCCCCAGCATTTT CASSEGTISFPQHF
TRBJ1-1 TRBV6-1 . many TGTGCCAGCAGTGAAGCGCTCCTGTTGAACACTGAAGCTTTCTTT CASSEALLLNTEAFF
TRBJ2-5 TRBV19 TRBD1 . TGTGCCAGTAGTACTCAGGACAGGGGGCGCAAGGAGACCCAGTACTTC CASSTQDRGRKETQYF
TRBJ2-3 TRBV30 . . TGTGCCTGGACATTCCTCACCTTGGGGGCGTCAGATACGCAGTATTTT CAWTFLTLGASDTQYF
TRBJ2-7 TRBV5-1 . . TGCGCCAGCAGCTTTCGGGGATCGAGCGAGCAGTACTTC CASSFRGSSEQYF
TRBJ2-3 TRBV3-1 . many TGTGCCAGCAGCCACACTCGGGATACGCAGTATTTT CASSHTRDTQYF
TRBJ2-2 TRBV7-2 . many TGTGCCAGCAGCCTAGGGGGGCTTCACACCGGGGAGCTGTTTTTT CASSLGGLHTGELFF
TRBJ2-6 TRBV6-1 . few TGTGCCAGCAGACAGGGCGCATCTGGGGCCAACGTCCTGACTTTC CASRQGASGANVLTF
TRBJ2-1 TRBV20-1 TRBD2 many TGCAGACTGAGCGGGGAGTATCGCGGTGAGCAGTTCTTC CRLSGEYRGEQFF
TRBJ2-7 TRBV12-3/TRBV12-4 TRBD1 many TGTGCCAGCAGTTTAGCGGGGGGACAGGGGCGGTACGAGCAGTACTTC CASSLAGGQGRYEQYF
TRBJ2-5 TRBV20-1 . . TGCAGTGCACGGTACATCGGGATCCAGTACTTC CSARYIGIQYF
TRBJ2-5 TRBV27 . . TGTGCCAGCAGTCCCTCCCGGGCGCAAGAGACCCAGTACTTC CASSPSRAQETQYF
TRBJ2-6 TRBV11-1 . many TGTGCCAGCAGCTTAACCTTCCCTGCGGCATCCGGGGCCAACGTCCTGACTTTC CASSLTFPAASGANVLTF
TRBJ2-7 TRBV20-1 TRBD2 . TGCAGTGCTAGAGATCGGTTGATGACTAGCGGGGTATACTACGAGCAGTACTTC CSARDRLMTSGVYYEQYF
TRBJ2-3 TRBV9 TRBD2 many TGTGCCAGCAGCGCCGGTCTAGCGGGAGTCCAAGATACGCAGTATTTT CASSAGLAGVQDTQYF
TRBJ2-5 TRBV28 . many TGTGCCAGCAGCCCAAACCCGCCTCCGATTCAAGAGACCCAGTACTTC CASSPNPPPIQETQYF
TRBJ1-2 TRBV29-1 . . TGCAGCGTCTTCACTGCCGATGGCTACACCTTC CSVFTADGYTF
TRBJ1-1 TRBV5-5 . many TGTGCCAGCAGCTTGTTAGGCGCGGGAACTGAAGCTTTCTTT CASSLLGAGTEAFF
TRBJ2-1 TRBV7-8 TRBD2 many TGTGCCAGCAAGGGACGCGGGAGCCATGAGCAGTTCTTC CASKGRGSHEQFF
TRBJ1-1 TRBV28 . many TGTGCCAGCAGTTTACGGTTTCCGAACACTGAAGCTTTCTTT CASSLRFPNTEAFF
TRBJ2-3 TRBV30 TRBD1 . TGTGCCTGGAGGGGCGGGACAGGGTATCCAGATACGCAGTATTTT CAWRGGTGYPDTQYF